The rows below give T cell receptor beta chains drawn from one sample of a study of shared T cell receptors in the human thymus. Sequenced by immunoSEQ multiplex PCR; TCRdb stores in-frame clones only, minus some. Among hundreds of thousands of clones listed, 80% to 90% were seen once. The same specimen was also included in a second study, on human thymus T cells.

Sequenced input: thymocytes. The receptors here all came from a girl under three years old with a congenital heart defect. Each CDR3 is given with its conserved first and last residue. A D gene is named only where the DNA matches it firmly.

length	V	J	D	DNA	CDR3
19	TRBV4-1	TRBJ1-6	TRBD1	TGCGCCAGCAGCCGGACAGGGATGGGTGCGGGTGACTATAATTCACCCCTCCACTTT	CASSRTGMGAGDYNSPLHF
14	TRBV7-8	TRBJ2-2	.	TGTGCCAGCAGCTTAGCAACTGTCACCGGGGAGCTGTTTTTT	CASSLATVTGELFF
15	TRBV2	TRBJ2-7	.	TGTGCCAGCAGCCCAGGAGGCGGGGCCTCCTACGAGCAGTACTTC	CASSPGGGASYEQYF
17	TRBV7-2	TRBJ1-1	TRBD1	TGTGCCAGCAGCTTACGTTCAGGACAGGGCTCGAACACTGAAGCTTTCTTT	CASSLRSGQGSNTEAFF
16	TRBV2	TRBJ1-6	.	TGTGCCAGCAGCTTAAAAAGACAGGTTGGCGCTTCACCCCTCCACTTT	CASSLKRQVGASPLHF
16	TRBV18	TRBJ2-7	TRBD1	TGTGCCAGCTCACCACTATCAGGACAGGGATCCTACGAGCAGTACTTC	CASSPLSGQGSYEQYF
15	TRBV5-1	TRBJ1-4	TRBD1	TGCGCCAGCAGGGGACAGTCGTTGGGGAATGAAAAACTGTTTTTT	CASRGQSLGNEKLFF
15	TRBV19	TRBJ1-2	.	TGTGCCAGTAGTATTTTCAGGGAAACTAACTATGGCTACACCTTC	CASSIFRETNYGYTF
18	TRBV14	TRBJ1-6	.	TGTGCCAGCAGCCAAGATAGGGCGTTTCCTATCGGGGATTCACCCCTCCACTTT	CASSQDRAFPIGDSPLHF
18	TRBV7-9	TRBJ1-1	TRBD1	TGTGCCAGCAGCTTAGATTGGGGACAGGGGGCGTTGAACACTGAAGCTTTCTTT	CASSLDWGQGALNTEAFF